This TCR beta chain stems from a study of identical twins (dated by TCRdb to the mid-2010s). Background for the entire study: To test whether fetal clonotypes persist, this study deep-sequenced TCR alpha and beta repertoires from monozygotic twins, from unrelated adults of various ages, and from cord blood. Replicate twin experiments were performed at different times using different library preparation protocols to rule out contamination.

What the authors observed across the whole study: Compared with coincidental sharing between unrelated individuals, out-of-frame TCR alpha sequences shared between twins showed an excess of sequences with low generation probability. In monozygotic twins, recombination models systematically underestimated out-of-frame TCR alpha sharing, but the models matched the sharing seen between unrelated individuals. In beta out-of-frame sequences, excess twin sharing was weaker, because having fewer shared sequences lowered the signal-to-noise ratio. Invariant T cells such as MAIT and iNKT could partly confound zero-insertion analyses, although diverse VJ usage argued against such confounding for most clonotypes. Because the same donors could not be followed over many years, conclusions were based on cross-sectional statistical analysis. Fewer insertions were carried by abundant cord blood beta clonotypes; a weaker similar trend was observed in young adult naive repertoires, while no such trend was observed in memory repertoires.

The library came from 5' RACE. The instrument given in TCRdb is Illumina HiSeq 2000. Template switching introduced a universal primer binding site; the final cDNA contained a unique molecular identifier, enabling accurate counting of TCR cDNA molecules. Specific primers in the conserved constant-segment region were used to synthesize first-strand cDNA for the TCR alpha and beta chains. To control for contamination, every cDNA library carried two barcodes: a SMART-Mk sample barcode plus Illumina barcodes. TruSeq adapter sequences, together with Illumina sample barcodes, were added in two successive PCR steps. Sequencing of the TCR alpha and beta cDNA libraries was done on the Illumina HiSeq platform using custom primers. The published analysis was carried out like this. MiGEC processed the raw reads to extract unique molecular identifiers, while MiXCR was used to determine the CDR3 positions. Recombination models were inferred per individual with the repgenHMM and IGoR tools using an EM algorithm. Shared clonotype analysis was performed with the tcR package in R, normalizing sharing by the product of cloneset sizes. Out-of-frame nonproductive sequences were analyzed to study raw recombination free of thymic and clonal selection effects. TCRdb itself trimmed the public reads at Q25 with fastp, ran MiXCR and retained productive beta chains. Each entry merges the rows of one CDR3 protein and shows their most common DNA and genes. TCRdb assigned the V and J calls; the authors' analysis was not used. The sample table records approximately 500,000 distinct CDR3 sequences; approximately 24% of these occur just once. The ten largest clones capture 2.9% of the sample.

The CDR3 numbers 16 residues from cysteine through phenylalanine. The CDR3 DNA has 48 bases and is translated from base 1. The junction shows trimming of 3 bases on V and 4 bases on J, and the gene matches do not reach 5 bases of it. Only healthy Caucasian donors were included. The twin cohort consisted of three pairs of female monozygotic twins, all aged roughly 18 to 30 years. CD4+ and CD8+ T cell populations were isolated with positive isolation kits from Invitrogen. There are a few counts of this clonotype. Its antigen target is currently unknown. The record has no base qualities; no much larger clone is one base away. This sample also appeared in a second study, on T cells expressing NK-cell markers. In that second paper, the authors write: In sorted CD3+CD56+NKG2C+, CD3+CD56+NKG2C- and CD3+CD56-NKG2C+ T-cell subsets from 7 to 9 donors, TCR beta-chain repertoires were profiled. Among the eight sequenced donors, seven were HCMV-seropositive and one was HCMV-seronegative. To restrict sorting to alphabetaTCR-expressing T cells, an anti-gammadeltaTCR antibody was added in several experiments. In six donors, the dominant CD3+CD56+NKG2C+ clonotypes ranked among the top 10 CD8+ clonotypes, making up roughly 1.0-7.0% of CD8+ T cells. Those dominant clonotypes were again the most abundant among CD3+CD56-NKG2C+ cells in a handful of donors, at about 28.3-65%. It remained unclear whether the expanded NKG2C-expressing T cell clones were specific for HCMV antigens. The eight sequenced donors were randomly selected healthy volunteers, three men and five women. HCMV serostatus was determined by detecting HCMV-specific IgG in serum with a commercial ELISA kit. MIGEC handled demultiplexing of the reads and grouping by UMI, while MiTCR was used to assemble and quantify clonotypes. To remove erroneous sequences, TCR cDNA sequences were retained only when supported by two or more reads. The tcR package was used for downstream repertoire analysis, and clonotypes were matched between fractions using CDR3 nucleotide sequence together with V segment. VDJmatch was used to annotate antigen specificity against VDJdb, with one amino acid substitution allowed in CDR3.

The sequence came from a woman aged 18-29 years in good health. The chain is assembled from TRBV12-3 or TRBV12-4 and TRBJ2-6, and 8 junctional nucleotides match TRBD1. Sequenced sample: CD4+ T cells sorted from blood. The CDR3 protein is CASSFFRGLGANVLTF. The nucleotide sequence is TGTGCCAGCAGTTTTTTCAGGGGGCTGGGGGCCAACGTCCTGACTTTC.